The 15 T cell receptor beta chains reported below all come from one sample, sequenced in a study of blood T cell repertoires in COVID-19. Measured with immunoSEQ multiplex PCR; TCRdb has only the in-frame clones, and not every one. The data show about 260,000 clones, with roughly 83% seen just once and about 4.6% held by the top ten. The source material was peripheral blood. The receptor source for this set is a man aged 55 to 69 who had recovered from COVID-19.

The chain has TRBV28 and TRBJ1-4; 7 bases align to TRBD1. V dropped 6 bases and J dropped 7; count of bases not matched to a gene: 11. The germline gives CDR1 MDHEN, CDR2 SYDVKM. The CDR3 is made up of 15 amino acids. The CDR3 protein is CASSRADRAPEKLFF. CDR3 bases: TGTGCCAGCAGCCGCGCTGACAGGGCGCCTGAAAAACTGTTTTTT.

The rearrangement joins TRBV28 to TRBJ1-6; 8 bases are shared with TRBD1. Trimming cost V 5 bases and J 6 bases; bases outside gene matches: 9. The CDR3 loop spans 16 amino acids. Germline loops: CDR1 MDHEN, CDR2 SYDVKM. For the CDR3, the DNA is TGTGCCAGCAGTCGGATAAGGACAGGGAGTAATTCACCCCTCCACTTT. This encodes CASSRIRTGSNSPLHF.

The V call is TRBV5-4, the J call TRBJ2-3; TRBD2 is a possible D gene (6 bases). V was shortened by 0 bases and J by 4 bases, with 15 bases between the two germline ends. Per the germline V gene, CDR1 is SGHNT and CDR2 is YYREEE (reference sequence). The CDR3 is 16 amino acids. DNA of the CDR3: TGTGCCAGCAGCTTGGCCCTGGGAGCGGGCCCAGATACGCAGTATTTT. This translates into CASSLALGAGPDTQYF.

V and J are TRBV11-2 and TRBJ1-1; TRBD1 is a possible D gene (5 bases). With 1 base removed from V and 9 bases from J, the gap between germline ends came to 12 bases. Germline CDR1 reads SGHAT; CDR2 reads FQNNGV. This CDR3 spans 13 amino acids. The DNA of the CDR3 is TGTGCCAGCAGCTTAGCAGGGTCCGCAAAAGCTTTCTTT. Residues: CASSLAGSAKAFF. The complete variable domain, with remaining parts taken from reference TRBV11-2 and TRBJ1-1, reads EAGVAQSPRYKIIEKRQSVAFWCNPISGHATLYWYQQILGQGPKLLIQFQNNGVVDDSQLPKDRFSAERLKGVDSTLKIQPAKLEDSAVYLCASSLAGSAKAFFGQGTRLTVV.

Points on this clone: In the same sample, other DNA sequences code for this CDR3. V and J are TRBV18 and TRBJ2-5; D gene unclear. V shed 2 bases and J shed 5 bases, with 6 bases lying between them. This CDR3 comprises 12 residues. Germline assignment: CDR1 KGHSH and CDR2 LQKENI. This CDR3 is CASSPSEETQYF. The CDR3 bases are TGTGCCAGCTCACCAAGTGAGGAGACCCAGTACTTC.

This clone was picked up a small number of times. The V gene is TRBV19, the J gene TRBJ2-1, with 8 bases that match TRBD2. This CDR3 is 17 amino acids long. The germline CDR1 and CDR2 sequences are LNHDA and SQIVND (reference sequence). V lost 7 bases to trimming and J lost 0 bases; unmatched junction nucleotides: 11. CDR3 region: CASTGAGGISSYNEQFF. The CDR3 DNA follows: TGTGCCAGTACCGGGGCGGGGGGCATAAGCTCCTACAATGAGCAGTTCTTC.

This chain uses TRBV14 with TRBJ2-7, with 9 positions matching TRBD1. The CDR3 runs to 16 residues. V was clipped by 3 bases and J by 7 bases; unmatched bases: 13. The germline V gene has CDR1 SGHDN and CDR2 FVKESK. The CDR3 reads CASSQGTGGASWEQYF. CDR3 nucleotides: TGTGCCAGCAGCCAGGGAACAGGGGGCGCATCCTGGGAGCAGTACTTC.

The V and J genes are TRBV5-1 and TRBJ2-7; 14 nucleotides align to TRBD2. CDR1 is SGHRS and CDR2 is YFSETQ in the germline V gene. With 4 bases clipped from V and 0 bases from J, the junction kept 3 bases outside the gene matches. The CDR3 spans 16 residues. CDR3 residues: CASSLGTSGSSYEQYF. The DNA of the CDR3 is TGCGCCAGCAGCCTAGGGACTAGCGGGAGCTCCTACGAGCAGTACTTC.

The chain recombines TRBV11-2 with TRBJ2-1, with 10 bases that match TRBD2. CDR1 is SGHAT and CDR2 is FQNNGV in the germline V gene. Germline trimming cut 3 bases from V and 2 bases from J; bases unmatched to any gene: 1. The CDR3 contains 15 residues. In DNA form, the CDR3 reads TGTGCCAGCAGCTTTAGCGGGGGGCCCTACAATGAGCAGTTCTTC. Encoded protein: CASSFSGGPYNEQFF.

The chain joins TRBV30 to TRBJ2-1; 8 bases fit TRBD2. The CDR3 spans 16 residues. Per germline, CDR1 GTSNPN and CDR2 SVGIG (reference sequence). J gave up 7 bases and V 2 bases, and 13 bases lay outside the gene matches. This CDR3 is CAWSRGTGGPSNEQFF. CDR3 DNA sequence: TGTGCCTGGAGTCGAGGGACGGGAGGGCCCTCAAATGAGCAGTTCTTC.

The V and J genes are TRBV19 and TRBJ1-5; perhaps TRBD1 as D (5 bases). Germline V lookup: CDR1 LNHDA, CDR2 SQIVND (reference sequence). The CDR3 is 14 residues long. V lost 7 bases and J 4 bases, leaving 14 bases between the germline ends. The CDR3 nucleotides read TGTGCCAGTAAAAGTCTCGGGGGGAATCAGCCCCAGCATTTT. Amino acids: CASKSLGGNQPQHF. The full variable domain, its missing parts supplied by reference TRBV19 and TRBJ1-5, is DGGITQSPKYLFRKEGQNVTLSCEQNLNHDAMYWYRQDPGQGLRLIYYSQIVNDFQKGDIAEGYSVSREKKESFPLTVTSAQKNPTAFYLCASKSLGGNQPQHFGDGTRLSIL.

The chain joins TRBV6-6 to TRBJ1-1, with 9 bases that match TRBD1. Germline trimming cut 5 bases from V and 5 bases from J; bases unmatched to any gene: 9. Germline CDR1 and CDR2: MNHNY and SVGAGI (reference sequence). The CDR3 has 15 residues. CDR3 in amino acids: CASSNPGQGRTEAFF. The CDR3 DNA is TGTGCCAGCAGTAACCCGGGACAGGGTAGGACTGAAGCTTTCTTT.

The chain recombines TRBV16 with TRBJ1-4, with 10 bases fitting TRBD1. CDR1 is KGHSY, CDR2 FQNENV, per germline. After removal of 4 bases from V and 8 bases from J, the junction contained 13 bases not matched to a gene. The CDR3 is 17 amino acids. The CDR3 loop is CASSRTGTGDRSEKLFF. CDR3 DNA sequence: TGTGCCAGCAGCCGAACCGGGACAGGGGACAGAAGCGAAAAACTGTTTTTT.

The chain employs TRBV25-1 and TRBJ1-6; D is perhaps TRBD1 (5 bases). V lost 8 bases and J 4 bases, leaving 12 bases between the germline ends. Germline-derived CDR1 and CDR2 are MGHDK and SYGVNS. CDR3 length: 14 residues. The CDR3 spells CASQRAGYNSPLHF. As DNA, the CDR3 is TGTGCCAGCCAGCGGGCAGGGTATAATTCACCCCTCCACTTT.

This chain links TRBV27 with TRBJ1-2; 10 nucleotides line up with TRBD1. V trimming: 0 bases; J trimming: 8 bases; junction bases outside the gene matches: 9. Germline V lookup: CDR1 MNHEY, CDR2 SMNVEV (reference sequence). This CDR3 has 16 amino acids. The CDR3 DNA reads as TGTGCCAGCAGTTTATCTGCGGGACAGGGGCGAGGGGGCTACACCTTC. As protein: CASSLSAGQGRGGYTF.